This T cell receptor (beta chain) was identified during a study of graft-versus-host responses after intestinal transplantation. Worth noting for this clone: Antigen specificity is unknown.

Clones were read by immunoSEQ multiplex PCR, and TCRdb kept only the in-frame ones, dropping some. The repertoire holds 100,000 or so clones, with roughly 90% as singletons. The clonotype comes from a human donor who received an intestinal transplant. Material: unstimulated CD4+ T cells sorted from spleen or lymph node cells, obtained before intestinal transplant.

The CDR3 sequence: CASRGTEAFF. The CDR3 DNA sequence: TGTGCCAGTCGGGGCACTGAAGCTTTCTTT. The V and J genes are TRBV19 and TRBJ1-1; the D is unclear. The germline gives CDR1 LNHDA, CDR2 SQIVND (reference sequence). The CDR3 spans 10 residues. V was pared by 8 bases and J by 4 bases, with 5 bases between.